The 24 T cell receptor beta chains given below trace back to one sample, sequenced in a study of T cell responses to AZD1222 COVID-19 vaccine. Measured with immunoSEQ multiplex PCR; TCRdb has only the in-frame clones, and not every one. This sample yields about 150,000 clones, of which 90% to 95% are seen a single time; 3% to 4% belongs to the top ten. The sample here was peripheral blood, taken 28 days after the second AZD1222 dose. All receptors derive from an adult who received the AZD1222 COVID-19 vaccine.

V is TRBV7-8 and J is TRBJ1-1, with 9 bases identical to TRBD1. This CDR3 comprises 16 residues. V shed 0 bases and J 6 bases; nucleotides not matched to a gene: 8. Germline-derived CDR1 and CDR2 are SGHVS and FQNEAQ. The CDR3 loop reads CASSLASGTGLSEAFF. The CDR3 bases are TGTGCCAGCAGCTTAGCCTCCGGGACAGGGTTGTCTGAAGCTTTCTTT. The whole variable domain, remainder taken from reference TRBV7-8 and TRBJ1-1, is GAGVSQSPRYKVAKRGQDVALRCDPISGHVSLFWYQQALGQGPEFLTYFQNEAQLDKSGLPSDRFFAERPEGSVSTLKIQRTQQEDSAVYLCASSLASGTGLSEAFFGQGTRLTVV.

The rearrangement uses TRBV18 and TRBJ1-2; no clear D. This CDR3 has 13 residues. Trimming took 2 bases from V and 6 from J, leaving 10 bases between them. The germline V gene has CDR1 KGHSH and CDR2 LQKENI. As DNA, the CDR3 is TGTGCCAGCTCACCAGGGGTTAGGGATGGCTACACCTTC. Translation: CASSPGVRDGYTF. Filled out from reference TRBV18 and TRBJ1-2, the complete variable domain reads NAGVMQNPRHLVRRRGQEARLRCSPMKGHSHVYWYRQLPEEGLKFMVYLQKENIIDESGMPKERFSAEFPKEGPSILRIQQVVRGDSAAYFCASSPGVRDGYTFGSGTRLTVV.

The chain couples TRBV27 to TRBJ1-1, with 10 bases matching TRBD1. Per the germline V gene, CDR1 is MNHEY and CDR2 is SMNVEV (reference sequence). This CDR3 contains 15 residues. J lost 9 bases, V lost 5 bases, and 12 bases had no gene match. The CDR3 spells CASSPSGQGGVQAFF. The CDR3 DNA is TGTGCCAGCAGTCCCTCCGGACAGGGGGGAGTCCAAGCTTTCTTT.

The V call is TRBV5-1, the J call TRBJ2-1; either TRBD1 or TRBD2 may fit D (6 bases each). From germline, CDR1 is SGHRS and CDR2 YFSETQ. The V end was cut by 4 bases, the J end by 0 bases, with 17 bases between. CDR3 length: 17 residues. The CDR3 here is CASSRLGTPTSYNEQFF. The CDR3 coding sequence is TGCGCCAGCAGCCGACTAGGGACACCGACCTCCTACAATGAGCAGTTCTTC.

The chain joins TRBV4-2 to TRBJ2-1; D may correspond to TRBD1 or TRBD2 (6 bases each). CDR3 size: 16 residues. Trimming removed 0 bases at V and 6 bases at J, with 15 bases between. Germline values: CDR1 LGHNA, CDR2 YNFKEQ. The CDR3: CASSQEETRGVNEQFF. In nucleotides, the CDR3 is TGTGCCAGCAGCCAAGAAGAGACTAGGGGGGTCAATGAGCAGTTCTTC.

V gene TRBV11-3 combines with J gene TRBJ2-1; the match to TRBD2 covers 9 bases. Germline CDR1 and CDR2: SGHNT and YENEEA. Trimming at V came to 5 bases and at J to 8 bases, leaving 13 bases not matched to a gene. This CDR3 has 16 amino acids. This CDR3 reads CASSPTMAGGPYEQFF. In DNA form, the CDR3 reads TGTGCCAGCAGCCCGACTATGGCGGGAGGGCCTTATGAGCAGTTCTTC.

The V gene is TRBV7-8, the J gene TRBJ2-7; 9 nucleotides line up with TRBD1. Germline values: CDR1 SGHVS, CDR2 FQNEAQ. This CDR3 is built from 14 residues. The trim removed 5 bases at V and 4 bases at J, leaving 6 bases unmatched. The DNA of the CDR3 is TGTGCCAGCAGCAGACCGGGACAGGGATACGAGCAGTACTTC. Translation: CASSRPGQGYEQYF.

V gene TRBV19 combines with J gene TRBJ1-1; 10 nucleotides align to TRBD1. This CDR3 region has 16 residues. Germline assignment: CDR1 LNHDA and CDR2 SQIVND (reference sequence). Trimming took 6 bases from V and 0 from J; bases not matched to a gene: 7. CDR3: CASSPGQGIMNTEAFF. The CDR3 DNA sequence: TGTGCCAGTAGCCCGGGACAGGGGATAATGAACACTGAAGCTTTCTTT.

The J gene is TRBJ2-7, the V gene TRBV18; tentatively, D is TRBD1 (6 bases). The CDR3 covers 15 residues. The germline gives CDR1 KGHSH, CDR2 LQKENI. Trimming removed 3 bases at V and 3 bases at J, with 15 bases between. CDR3 sequence reads: CASSPEGTPIYEQYF. The CDR3 nucleotides are TGTGCCAGCTCACCGGAAGGGACACCAATCTACGAGCAGTACTTC.

V gene TRBV27 combines with J gene TRBJ2-3; D remains ambiguous. V was cut by 4 bases and J by 0 bases, with 2 bases left in between. Germline V gene lookup returns CDR1 MNHEY and CDR2 SMNVEV (reference sequence). The CDR3 totals 12 residues. DNA of the CDR3: TGTGCCAGCAGTTATAGCACAGATACGCAGTATTTT. Translation gives CASSYSTDTQYF.

This chain joins TRBV24-1 and TRBJ2-7; a weak D match, TRBD1 (6 bases). V was shortened by 0 bases and J by 0 bases, with 8 bases between the two germline ends. The CDR3 is made up of 15 amino acids. Germline V gene sequence: CDR1 KGHDR, CDR2 SFDVKD. This chain's CDR3 is CATSDLKDSSYEQYF. The CDR3 coding sequence is TGTGCCACCAGTGATTTGAAGGACAGCTCCTACGAGCAGTACTTC.

V usage is TRBV9 and J usage is TRBJ2-7, with TRBD2 matching over 13 bases. The V gene end was trimmed by 2 bases and the J gene end by 6 bases; junction bases not matched to a gene: 2. Germline V gives CDR1 SGDLS, CDR2 YYNGEE. The CDR3 extends over 14 amino acids. The DNA of the CDR3 is TGTGCCAGCAGCGTTACTAGCGGGAGGGGCGAGCAGTACTTC. Translating gives CASSVTSGRGEQYF.

As DNA, the CDR3 is TGTGCCAGCAGCCCGTCAGGCAGAGATTATACGCAGTATTTT. Protein sequence: CASSPSGRDYTQYF. This rearrangement joins TRBV11-3 to TRBJ2-3; D is uncertain. Germline CDR1 and CDR2: SGHNT and YENEEA. Trimming pared 5 bases from V and 7 bases from J, leaving 16 bases between. This CDR3 is 14 amino acids long.

The chain uses TRBV7-9 and TRBJ2-7; D may be TRBD1 or TRBD2 (5 bases each). The CDR3 length is 15 residues. The V and J ends lost 4 bases and 4 bases respectively, with 17 bases between them. Per germline, CDR1 SEHNR and CDR2 FQNEAQ (reference sequence). CDR3 DNA: TGTGCCAGCAGCTCCAGGGAGAGGGCTCAGTACGAGCAGTACTTC. Protein sequence: CASSSRERAQYEQYF.

The chain combines TRBV24-1 with TRBJ1-1; 7 bases map to TRBD1. With V trimmed by 3 bases and J by 10 bases, 7 bases remained unmatched. CDR1 is KGHDR, CDR2 SFDVKD, per germline. The length of the CDR3 is 13 residues. The CDR3 loop reads CATSDPQGRRAFF. The DNA of the CDR3 is TGTGCCACCAGTGATCCACAGGGGAGGCGAGCTTTCTTT.

This chain links TRBV19 with TRBJ1-4; possible D gene TRBD1, 5 bases. Trimming took off 6 bases at V and 3 bases at J, with 20 bases between the two ends. The CDR3 consists of 17 residues. Germline loops: CDR1 LNHDA, CDR2 SQIVND (reference sequence). The CDR3 sequence is CASSPIRRGPANEKLFF. CDR3 DNA sequence: TGTGCCAGTAGCCCCATTCGACGGGGACCGGCTAATGAAAAACTGTTTTTT.

This chain's CDR3 is CASSPGGNTGELFF. The CDR3 region has the DNA TGTGCCAGCAGCCCCGGGGGGAACACCGGGGAGCTGTTTTTT. The chain employs TRBV3-1 (or the pseudogene TRBV3-2) and TRBJ2-2; D may be TRBD2 (6 bases). The CDR3 has 14 amino acids. V gave up 4 bases and J gave up 1 base, with 7 bases separating them. Germline loops: CDR1 LGHDT, CDR2 YNNKEL (reference sequence).

The chain's CDR3 is CASSLAGPSYEQYF. The CDR3 DNA follows: TGTGCCAGCAGCTTAGCGGGACCATCCTACGAGCAGTACTTC. The chain is built from TRBV7-3 and TRBJ2-7; TRBD2 might be the D (6 bases). V lost 2 bases, J lost 1 base, and 9 bases lay in between. The germline CDR1 and CDR2 sequences are SGHTA and FQGTGA. The CDR3 is made up of 14 amino acids.

The chain recombines TRBV3-1 (or the pseudogene TRBV3-2) with TRBJ1-4; TRBD1 agrees at 11 bases. The trim removed 4 bases at V and 1 base at J, leaving 2 bases unmatched. CDR1 and CDR2 from the germline V gene are LGHDT and YNNKEL (reference sequence). The CDR3 covers 16 residues. The CDR3 reads CASSRTGGLTNEKLFF. As DNA, the CDR3 is TGTGCCAGCAGCCGGACAGGGGGCTTAACTAATGAAAAACTGTTTTTT.

The chain combines TRBV7-2 with TRBJ1-3, with D perhaps TRBD1 (5 bases). CDR3 length equals 15 residues. V was shortened by 8 bases and J by 0 bases, with 14 bases between the two germline ends. Per germline, CDR1 SGHTA and CDR2 FQGNSA. The DNA of the CDR3 is TGTGCCAGCTCCCTAGGGGTTCTCTCTGGAAACACCATATATTTT. Residues: CASSLGVLSGNTIYF.

The rearrangement links TRBV30 to TRBJ2-7; D ambiguous. The CDR3 spans 11 residues. The germline CDR1 and CDR2 sequences are GTSNPN and SVGIG (reference sequence). Trimming removed 3 bases at V and 7 bases at J, with 10 bases between. Here the CDR3 DNA reads TGTGCCTGGAGGCACATAGGGGAGCAGTACTTC. It is translated as CAWRHIGEQYF.

The chain carries TRBV5-4 and TRBJ1-1, with D possibly being TRBD1 (5 bases). V was shortened by 9 bases and J by 6 bases, with 12 bases between the two germline ends. The CDR3 covers 11 residues. Germline V gene data show CDR1 as SGHNT and CDR2 as YYREEE (reference sequence). The CDR3 region has the DNA TGTGCCACGGGGGGTACTGCTGAAGCTTTCTTT. Translation: CATGGTAEAFF.

The chain joins TRBV6-5 to TRBJ2-3; D is unresolved. V dropped 6 bases and J dropped 0 bases, with 4 bases sitting between them. The V gene's germline CDR1 is MNHEY and CDR2 SVGAGI. This CDR3 is 12 amino acids long. CDR3 in amino acids: CASSDSTDTQYF. The CDR3 DNA sequence: TGTGCCAGCAGCGATAGCACAGATACGCAGTATTTT.

This sequence joins TRBV21-1 and TRBJ2-1. TRBV21-1 is termed a pseudogene. The CDR3 runs 11 residues. The CDR3 spells CASSIPPEQFF. The CDR3 region has the DNA TGTGCCAGCAGCATCCCCCCTGAGCAGTTCTTC.